This T cell receptor (beta chain) was captured by sequencing in a study of beta chain features in type 1 diabetes. Sorting produced populations that all topped 95% purity. Every bit of the isolated RNA underwent reverse transcription, so sequencing read expressed TCRB transcripts. Only in-frame clones appear in the TCRdb table, and some are missing; sequencing was by immunoSEQ multiplex PCR. The sample consists of over 650,000 clones, around an eighth of them appearing once. The CDR3 sequence is 15 residues long. Germline assignment: CDR1 SGHTA and CDR2 FQGNSA. Trimming pared 1 base from V and 0 bases from J, leaving 4 bases between. This clone was detected only a few times. Its target is not known. Study results and caveats: TCRB rearrangement may or may not be influenced by HLA type; here this remained unresolved. In all four CD4+ subsets, TCRB CDR3 length was significantly, moderately reduced in type 1 diabetes. When cDNA is sequenced, cells with high TCR expression could be over-represented. The naive, central memory and Treg TCRB repertoires of patients appeared to be more similar to one another than those of healthy donors.

Input material: naive CD4+ T cells from blood. This receptor was taken from a young man with type 1 diabetes. The chain links TRBV7-2 to TRBJ1-6; D is unresolved. In DNA form, the CDR3 reads TGTGCCAGCAGCTTAGTCCACTCCTATAATTCACCCCTCCACTTT. Translation: CASSLVHSYNSPLHF.